A single sample gave rise to the 28 T cell receptor beta chains below, sequenced in a study of T cells in Graves' hyperthyroidism and ophthalmopathy (dated by TCRdb to between 2017 and 2020). To prepare the library, multiplex PCR was applied. Sequencing was performed on an Illumina HiSeq 2000. Amplification of TCR beta CDR3 regions was carried out from RNA transcripts. The first round of RT-PCR for the TCR CDR3 was performed with the HTBI primer set and the Qiagen OneStep RT-PCR kit. Using fastp trimming at Q25 and MiXCR clonotype assembly, TCRdb reanalyzed the public sequencing data and kept in-frame beta chains. Every entry covers one CDR3 protein and lists the most common genes and DNA from its rows. In all, the sample holds 600,000 to 650,000 distinct CDR3 sequences, and roughly 17% of those were seen once. The top ten hold 3.8% of the sample. Sequencing input: blood. These receptors originate from a woman aged 25 to 39 with Graves' hyperthyroidism.

The chain links TRBV24-1 to TRBJ2-2; 9 bases line up with TRBD1. The trim removed 3 bases at V and 4 bases at J, leaving 8 bases unmatched. Germline loops: CDR1 KGHDR, CDR2 SFDVKD. The length of the CDR3 is 17 residues. Written as DNA, the CDR3 is TGTGCCACCAGTGATCCAACACAGGGGGCCGTCACCGGGGAGCTGTTTTTT. Encoded protein: CATSDPTQGAVTGELFF.

This clonotype was seen more than once but under ten times. CDR3 in amino acids: CASSPRTDSYGYTF. CDR3 sequence (DNA): TGTGCCAGCTCACCGAGGACGGATTCCTATGGCTACACCTTC. This rearrangement joins TRBV18 to TRBJ1-2; D gene unclear. Germline values: CDR1 KGHSH, CDR2 LQKENI. With 3 bases removed from V and 4 bases from J, the gap between germline ends came to 12 bases. The CDR3 spans 14 residues.

The table lists this clonotype with many counts. The rearrangement uses TRBV5-8 and TRBJ2-3; no firm D call. Germline V gene sequence: CDR1 SGHTS, CDR2 YDEGEE. The length of the CDR3 is 14 residues. With 6 bases removed from V and 2 bases from J, the gap between germline ends came to 13 bases. CDR3 sequence (DNA): TGTGCCAGCACGAGGTCTCACAACACAGATACGCAGTATTTT. Its translation is CASTRSHNTDTQYF. Based on the CDR3 plus reference TRBV5-8 and TRBJ2-3, the full variable domain is EAGVTQSPTHLIKTRGQQATLRCSPISGHTSVYWYQQALGLGLQFLLWYDEGEERNRGNFPPRFSGRQFPNYSSELNVNALELEDSALYLCASTRSHNTDTQYFGPGTRLTVL.

This clonotype was detected ten times or more. This rearrangement joins TRBV11-2 to TRBJ2-3, with 7 bases identical to TRBD2. Germline CDR1 and CDR2: SGHAT and FQNNGV. CDR3 length: 16 residues. The V segment lost 0 bases and the J segment 4 bases; nucleotides outside the gene matches: 7. The CDR3 protein is CASSLERREKADTQYF. The CDR3 nucleotides read TGTGCCAGCAGCTTAGAACGGCGGGAGAAGGCAGATACGCAGTATTTT.

This clonotype was observed many times. The chain is built from TRBV20-1 and TRBJ2-1; D remains unclear. V dropped 6 bases and J dropped 3 bases, with 15 bases sitting between them. The CDR3 runs 14 residues. Germline V lookup: CDR1 DFQATT, CDR2 SNEGSKA (reference sequence). As DNA, the CDR3 is TGCAGTGCCTGGCCGGAGCATCGCTACAATGAGCAGTTCTTC. Translating it yields CSAWPEHRYNEQFF.

This rearrangement joins TRBV20-1 to TRBJ2-7; 10 nucleotides match TRBD2. CDR3 length equals 15 residues. Germline loops: CDR1 DFQATT, CDR2 SNEGSKA (reference sequence). V lost 1 base, J lost 3 bases, and 6 bases stayed unmatched. This CDR3 reads CSARARLAGIYEQYF. The CDR3 nucleotides are TGCAGTGCTAGAGCCCGACTAGCGGGCATCTACGAGCAGTACTTC.

This rearrangement joins TRBV7-9 to TRBJ2-2; D might be TRBD2 (5 bases). The CDR3 is 12 residues long. The V gene's germline CDR1 is SEHNR and CDR2 FQNEAQ (reference sequence). CDR3 amino acids: CVDEGDTGELFF. DNA for the CDR3: TGTGTTGATGAGGGCGACACCGGGGAGCTGTTTTTT.

A few counts support this clonotype. The gene calls are TRBV27 and TRBJ1-5; TRBD1 matches at 7 bases. This CDR3 comprises 14 residues. Looked up from germline, CDR1 is MNHEY and CDR2 is SMNVEV (reference sequence). With 5 bases clipped from V and 3 bases from J, the junction kept 4 bases outside the gene matches. DNA for the CDR3: TGTGCCAGCAGTATGACAGGGAACAATCAGCCCCAGCATTTT. It encodes CASSMTGNNQPQHF.

This clonotype has ten or more counts. This chain links TRBV6-6 with TRBJ2-7; D uncertain. V was trimmed by 0 bases and J by 3 bases, leaving 9 bases between them. The CDR3 contains 14 residues. CDR1 MNHNY and CDR2 SVGAGI come from the germline V gene (reference sequence). The DNA of the CDR3 is TGTGCCAGCAGTTACTCGGCTAGTTTCTACGAGCAGTACTTC. It is translated as CASSYSASFYEQYF.

The V and J genes are TRBV3-1 and TRBJ2-2, with TRBD2 matching over 13 bases. The CDR3 length is 15 residues. V was clipped by 3 bases and J by 6 bases; unmatched bases: 1. Germline lookup yields CDR1 LGHDT and CDR2 YNNKEL (reference sequence). The CDR3 loop reads CASSHGLAGAGELFF. The DNA for the CDR3 is TGTGCCAGCAGCCACGGACTAGCGGGAGCCGGGGAGCTGTTTTTT.

At least ten counts were recorded for this clonotype. V usage is TRBV6-5 and J usage is TRBJ1-1; no reliable D call. The V end lost 2 bases, the J end lost 6 bases, and 10 bases lay between the germline ends. The CDR3 spans 13 residues. The germline V gene encodes CDR1 MNHEY and CDR2 SVGAGI. The CDR3 protein is CASSYRTRAEAFF. CDR3 in DNA: TGTGCCAGCAGTTACCGTACGAGGGCTGAAGCTTTCTTT.

This clonotype appeared a few times. V gene TRBV20-1 combines with J gene TRBJ2-2, with TRBD1 matching over 7 bases. CDR3 size: 18 residues. Germline trimming cut 0 bases from V and 3 bases from J; bases unmatched to any gene: 13. From germline, CDR1 is DFQATT and CDR2 SNEGSKA (reference sequence). CDR3 nucleotide sequence: TGCAGTGCTAGAGATGCGGCTCGACAGGGTGCTGACACCGGGGAGCTGTTTTTT. It codes for CSARDAARQGADTGELFF.

This clonotype was recorded many times. This sequence joins TRBV2 and TRBJ2-7; 9 bases map to TRBD1. The V gene end was trimmed by 6 bases and the J gene end by 4 bases; junction bases not matched to a gene: 10. CDR1 SNHLY and CDR2 FYNNEI come from the germline V gene. The CDR3 length is 15 residues. CDR3 nucleotides: TGTGCCAGCAGGATGGACAGGGGTGTCCCATACGAGCAGTACTTC. Translating it yields CASRMDRGVPYEQYF.

There are many counts of this clonotype. The chain joins TRBV6-2 or TRBV6-3 to TRBJ2-5, with TRBD1 matching over 7 bases. The V segment lost 5 bases and the J segment 0 bases; nucleotides outside the gene matches: 12. The CDR3 loop spans 17 amino acids. Germline values: CDR1 MNHEY, CDR2 SVGEGT. The CDR3 DNA sequence: TGTGCCAGCAGTCGCCACCAGGGACAGAGGTACCAAGAGACCCAGTACTTC. It translates to CASSRHQGQRYQETQYF.

This clonotype was recorded a few times. The chain has TRBV19 and TRBJ1-1; weak D call: TRBD1 (5 bases). This CDR3 region has 16 residues. V was trimmed by 8 bases and J by 2 bases, leaving 21 bases between them. Germline V gene lookup returns CDR1 LNHDA and CDR2 SQIVND (reference sequence). The CDR3 protein is CASERGAVTVNTEAFF. The CDR3 DNA is TGTGCCAGTGAACGGGGAGCCGTGACAGTAAACACTGAAGCTTTCTTT.

This clonotype came up many times. The V and J genes are TRBV27 and TRBJ2-1; 11 nucleotides line up with TRBD2. The J call may be mistaken, given a closer DNA end match to TRBJ2-7. The length of the CDR3 is 16 residues. The germline V gene encodes CDR1 MNHEY and CDR2 SMNVEV (reference sequence). The CDR3, as DNA: TGTGCCAGCAAAGTTACCGGGACTAGCGGATACAATGAGCAGTACTTC. Protein sequence: CASKVTGTSGYNEQYF.

This clonotype was observed a handful of times. The chain combines TRBV4-1 with TRBJ1-2; the D is unclear. Germline CDR1 reads MGHRA; CDR2 reads YSYEKL. The CDR3 contains 13 residues. V lost 0 bases and J lost 5, with 7 bases in between. The CDR3 loop reads CASSQETSYGYTF. As DNA, the CDR3 is TGCGCCAGCAGCCAAGAGACGTCTTATGGCTACACCTTC.

The sample holds many counts of this clonotype. The rearrangement joins TRBV12-3 or TRBV12-4 to TRBJ2-1, with D possibly being TRBD2 (5 bases). Trimming took 5 bases from V and 10 from J, leaving 12 bases between them. The CDR3 extends over 12 amino acids. The CDR3 nucleotides read TGTGCCAGCAGTCAGGCCATAGCGGAGCAGTTCTTC. It codes for CASSQAIAEQFF.

Notes on this clonotype: Since a much larger clone is just one base distant, this may be a read error. This chain uses TRBV20-1 with TRBJ2-7, with unresolved D. The J call may be mistaken, given a closer DNA end match to TRBJ2-1. The CDR3 is 16 amino acids. Germline loops: CDR1 DFQATT, CDR2 SNEGSKA (reference sequence). The CDR3 DNA sequence: TGCAGTGCTAGAGTCCCCGACGGCAAAACCTCCTACGAGCAGTTCTTC. Its translation: CSARVPDGKTSYEQFF.

This clonotype was found many times. The chain recombines TRBV18 with TRBJ2-5; no clear D. The germline gives CDR1 KGHSH, CDR2 LQKENI. The CDR3 runs to 11 residues. Trimming shortened V by 5 bases and J by 3 bases, and 4 bases separated the two germline ends. CDR3 DNA: TGTGCCAGCTCAGCGGAAGAGACCCAGTACTTC. Its protein is CASSAEETQYF.

This clonotype has a handful of counts. J is TRBJ1-1 and V is TRBV29-1, with a weak D call TRBD1 (5 bases). The CDR3 is 15 residues long. V dropped 0 bases and J dropped 1 base, with 12 bases sitting between them. Germline CDR1 is SQVTM and CDR2 is ANQGSEA. The CDR3 is CSVEDRAGENTEAFF. CDR3 in DNA: TGCAGCGTTGAAGATCGGGCGGGGGAGAACACTGAAGCTTTCTTT.

J is TRBJ1-1 and V is TRBV5-4; 8 positions agree with TRBD1. The CDR3 runs to 13 residues. V was pared by 4 bases and J by 7 bases, with 6 bases of the junction left unmatched. Germline V gene sequence: CDR1 SGHNT, CDR2 YYREEE (reference sequence). CDR3 sequence: CASSQDRASEAFF. In nucleotides, the CDR3 is TGTGCCAGCAGCCAGGACAGGGCTAGTGAAGCTTTCTTT.

This clonotype was detected only a few times. V usage is TRBV6-2 or TRBV6-3 and J usage is TRBJ2-1; D perhaps matches TRBD2 (5 bases). CDR3 length: 17 amino acids. Germline loops: CDR1 MNHEY, CDR2 SVGEGT. The V end was cut by 6 bases, the J end by 0 bases, with 18 bases between. The DNA of the CDR3 is TGTGCCAGCAGCCCCGGGATTTCCTTGAGCTCCTACAATGAGCAGTTCTTC. It codes for CASSPGISLSSYNEQFF.

There are many counts of this clonotype. The rearrangement joins TRBV12-3 or TRBV12-4 to TRBJ2-7; D call uncertain. This CDR3 comprises 14 residues. V was shortened by 7 bases and J by 0 bases, with 13 bases between the two germline ends. The CDR3 region is CASKPRHSSYEQYF. Here the CDR3 DNA reads TGTGCCAGCAAACCGCGGCATTCCTCCTACGAGCAGTACTTC.

This clonotype was detected many times. The V call is TRBV18, the J call TRBJ1-1, with 9 bases that match TRBD1. This CDR3 has 15 residues. Trimming removed 8 bases from V and 0 bases from J; junction bases left unmatched: 7. Germline lookup yields CDR1 KGHSH and CDR2 LQKENI. The CDR3 nucleotides read TGTGCCAGCAGCCCAGGACAGGGGATGAACACTGAAGCTTTCTTT. Its protein product is CASSPGQGMNTEAFF.

This clonotype has more than one count but fewer than ten. The V gene is TRBV6-1, the J gene TRBJ2-7; TRBD2 might be the D (7 bases). V lost 8 bases, J lost 4 bases, and 21 bases lay in between. The CDR3 runs 15 residues. CDR1 MNHNS and CDR2 SASEGT come from the germline V gene. CDR3 nucleotides: TGTGCCAGCGGCGAACAGGGTAGACTAGCTTACGAGCAGTACTTC. Translation: CASGEQGRLAYEQYF.

This sequence joins TRBV28 and TRBJ1-5; D gene unclear. This CDR3 has 16 residues. Germline V gene sequence: CDR1 MDHEN, CDR2 SYDVKM. Deletions cut 5 bases from V and 4 bases from J, with 18 bases between. For the CDR3, the DNA is TGTGCCAGCAGTCCCGGGGTCCCAATTGAGAATCAGCCCCAGCATTTT. Protein product: CASSPGVPIENQPQHF. The variable domain in full, completed from reference TRBV28 and TRBJ1-5, reads DVKVTQSSRYLVKRTGEKVFLECVQDMDHENMFWYRQDPGLGLRLIYFSYDVKMKEKGDIPEGYSVSREKKERFSLILESASTNQTSMYLCASSPGVPIENQPQHFGDGTRLSIL.

The chain joins TRBV29-1 to TRBJ2-3; no firm D call. The V end was cut by 6 bases, the J end by 0 bases, with 10 bases between. There are 13 residues in the CDR3. The germline V gene encodes CDR1 SQVTM and CDR2 ANQGSEA. The CDR3: CSVMRYSTDTQYF. CDR3 in DNA: TGCAGCGTAATGCGATATAGCACAGATACGCAGTATTTT.